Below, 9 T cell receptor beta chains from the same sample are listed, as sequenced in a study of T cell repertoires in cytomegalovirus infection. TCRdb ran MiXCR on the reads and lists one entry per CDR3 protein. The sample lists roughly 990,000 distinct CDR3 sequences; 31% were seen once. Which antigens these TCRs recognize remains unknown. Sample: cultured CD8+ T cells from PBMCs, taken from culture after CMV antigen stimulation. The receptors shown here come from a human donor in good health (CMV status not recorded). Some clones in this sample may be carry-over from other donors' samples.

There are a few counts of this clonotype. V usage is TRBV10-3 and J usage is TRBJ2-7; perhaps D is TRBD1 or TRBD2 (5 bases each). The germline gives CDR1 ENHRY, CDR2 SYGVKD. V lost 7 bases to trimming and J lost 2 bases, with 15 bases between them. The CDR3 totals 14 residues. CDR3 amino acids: CAITLNGAPYEQYF. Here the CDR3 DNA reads TGTGCCATCACCTTAAACGGGGCGCCCTACGAGCAGTACTTC.

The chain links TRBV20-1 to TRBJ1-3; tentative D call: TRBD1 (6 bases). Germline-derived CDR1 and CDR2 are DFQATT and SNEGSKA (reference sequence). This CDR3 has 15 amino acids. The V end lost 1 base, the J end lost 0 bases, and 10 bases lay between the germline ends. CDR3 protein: CSARGKGDSGNTIYF. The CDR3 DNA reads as TGCAGTGCTAGAGGGAAGGGGGACTCTGGAAACACCATATATTTT.

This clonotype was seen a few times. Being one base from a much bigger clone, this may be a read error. In nucleotides, the CDR3 is TGTGCCAGCAGTTACTCGGGGAGGGATGGCTACACCTTC. It specifies CASSYSGRDGYTF. The V gene is TRBV6-6, the J gene TRBJ1-2; D not resolved. The length of the CDR3 is 13 residues. The germline V gene has CDR1 MNHNY and CDR2 SVGAGI (reference sequence). Trimming pared 0 bases from V and 6 bases from J, leaving 8 bases between.

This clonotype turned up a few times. The CDR3 DNA is TGTGCCAGCAGTTTAATTCCCCCGGGGGGCGACGACTATGGCTACACCTTC. It encodes CASSLIPPGGDDYGYTF. J is TRBJ1-2 and V is TRBV28; perhaps TRBD1 as D (6 bases). In germline, CDR1 is MDHEN, CDR2 SYDVKM. The V and J ends lost 2 bases and 3 bases respectively, with 19 bases between them. This CDR3 region has 17 residues.

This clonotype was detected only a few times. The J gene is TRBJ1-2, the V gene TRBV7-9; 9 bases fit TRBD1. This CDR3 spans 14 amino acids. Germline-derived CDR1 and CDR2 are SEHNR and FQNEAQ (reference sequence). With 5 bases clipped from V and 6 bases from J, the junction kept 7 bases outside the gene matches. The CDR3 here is CASSPADRGDGYTF. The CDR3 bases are TGTGCCAGCAGCCCAGCCGACAGGGGGGATGGCTACACCTTC.

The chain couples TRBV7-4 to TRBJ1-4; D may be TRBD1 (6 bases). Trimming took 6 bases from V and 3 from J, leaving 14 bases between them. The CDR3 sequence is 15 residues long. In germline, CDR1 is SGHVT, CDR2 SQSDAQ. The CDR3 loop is CASRPQGHANEKLFF. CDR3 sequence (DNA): TGTGCCAGCAGACCTCAGGGACATGCTAATGAAAAACTGTTTTTT. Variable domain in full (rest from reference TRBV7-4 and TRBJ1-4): GAGVSQSPRYKVAKRGRDVALRCDSISGHVTLYWYRQTLGQGSEVLTYSQSDAQRDKSGRPSGRFSAERPERSVSTLKIQRTEQGDSAVYLCASRPQGHANEKLFFGSGTQLSVL.

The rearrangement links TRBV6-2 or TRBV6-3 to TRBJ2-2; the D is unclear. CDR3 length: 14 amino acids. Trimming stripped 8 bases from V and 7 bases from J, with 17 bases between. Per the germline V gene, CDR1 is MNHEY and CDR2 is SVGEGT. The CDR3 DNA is TGTGCCAGCGGTAATTGGGATGATGGCGGGGAGCTGTTTTTT. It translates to CASGNWDDGGELFF.

CDR3 in DNA: TGTGCCAGTAATTACGGGCCAGCCTACGAGCAGTACTTC. Amino acid sequence: CASNYGPAYEQYF. This chain connects TRBV19 to TRBJ2-7; D not resolved. The V end was cut by 7 bases, the J end by 2 bases, with 12 bases between. The CDR3 spans 13 residues. Germline loops: CDR1 LNHDA, CDR2 SQIVND (reference sequence).

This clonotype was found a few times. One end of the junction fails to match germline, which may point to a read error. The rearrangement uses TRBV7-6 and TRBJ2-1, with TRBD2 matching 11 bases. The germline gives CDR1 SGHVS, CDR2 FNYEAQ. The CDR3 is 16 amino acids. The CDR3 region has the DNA TGTGCTAGCAGCCCAATTCCGGGACTAGCGGCCAATGAGCAGTTCTTC. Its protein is CASSPIPGLAANEQFF.